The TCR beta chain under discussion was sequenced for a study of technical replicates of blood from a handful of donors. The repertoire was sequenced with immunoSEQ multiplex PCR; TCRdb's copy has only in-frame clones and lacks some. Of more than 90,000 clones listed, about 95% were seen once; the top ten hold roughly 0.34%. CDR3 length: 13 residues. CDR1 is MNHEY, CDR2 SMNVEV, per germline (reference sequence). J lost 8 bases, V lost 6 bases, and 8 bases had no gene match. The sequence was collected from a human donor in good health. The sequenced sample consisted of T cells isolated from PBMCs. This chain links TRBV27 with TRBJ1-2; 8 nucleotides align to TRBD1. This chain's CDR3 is CASRKTGAEGYTF. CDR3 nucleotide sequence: TGTGCCAGCAGAAAGACAGGGGCGGAGGGCTACACCTTC.